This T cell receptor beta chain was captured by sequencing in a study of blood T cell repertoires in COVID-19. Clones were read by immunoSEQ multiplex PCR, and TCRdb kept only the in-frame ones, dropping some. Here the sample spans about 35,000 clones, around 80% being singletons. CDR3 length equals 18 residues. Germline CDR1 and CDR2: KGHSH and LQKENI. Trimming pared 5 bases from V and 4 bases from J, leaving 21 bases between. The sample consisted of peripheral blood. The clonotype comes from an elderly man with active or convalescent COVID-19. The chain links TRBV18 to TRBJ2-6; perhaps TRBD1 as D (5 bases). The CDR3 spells CASSGAVDIYKGANVLTF. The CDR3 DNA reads TGTGCCAGCTCAGGCGCTGTGGACATTTACAAAGGGGCCAACGTCCTGACTTTC.